The table lists the clone carrying this T cell receptor (beta chain) with many counts. The data originate from a study of identical twins. TCRdb redid the calling of the 5' RACE reads with MiXCR, one entry per CDR3 protein. The sample has more than 650,000 distinct CDR3 sequences, roughly 6% seen once. The ends lost 6 bases at V and 5 bases at J; junction bases unmatched: 9. This CDR3 has 14 residues. Germline V gene sequence: CDR1 ENHRY, CDR2 SYGVKD. Sample: naive T cells sorted from blood. The chain recombines TRBV10-3 with TRBJ2-5; 7 bases fit TRBD1. This TCR came from a man aged 18 to 29 in good health. Written as DNA, the CDR3 is TGTGCCATCAGCAACCCGGGACAGACGGAGACCCAGTACTTC. It codes for CAISNPGQTETQYF.